This is a list of T cell receptor beta chains from one sample in a study of blood T cell repertoires in COVID-19. Clones were read by immunoSEQ multiplex PCR, and TCRdb kept only the in-frame ones, dropping some. Among over 150,000 clones listed, approximately 84% were seen once. Sequencing used peripheral blood. All receptors derive from a human donor with acute or convalescent COVID-19. The donor label of this sample is uncertain. Each CDR3 is given with its conserved first and last residue. The D gene is left open where the match is weak. A row's size may be missing; if present it is once, few, many or a size class.

j_gene	abundance	d_gene	v_gene	CDR3nt	CDR3aa
TRBJ1-4	-	-	TRBV6-5	TGTGCCAGCTCGCGGGGCCAAAATGAAAAACTGTTTTTT	CASSRGQNEKLFF
TRBJ1-1	-	-	TRBV14	TGTGCCAGCAGCCAGAGGAACACTGAAGCTTTCTTT	CASSQRNTEAFF
TRBJ2-3	-	TRBD2	TRBV18	TGTGCCAGCTCACCTCAAACCCCGGGACTAGCGGGCACAGATACGCAGTATTTT	CASSPQTPGLAGTDTQYF
TRBJ1-4	-	-	TRBV14	TGTGCCAGCAGCCAGGGCAGAACCCATGAAAAACTGTTTTTT	CASSQGRTHEKLFF
TRBJ2-3	-	TRBD1	TRBV19	TGTGCCAGTAAATCCAGGGGGTATGCCACAGATACGCAGTATTTT	CASKSRGYATDTQYF
TRBJ2-3	-	-	TRBV3-1/TRBV3-2	TGTGCCAGCAGCCAACAGGGAGGTACGCAGTATTTT	CASSQQGGTQYF
TRBJ1-4	-	-	TRBV6-4	TGTGCCAGCAGTCCTGGTTCGTTATTTCGATTAGCTAATGAAAAACTGTTTTTT	CASSPGSLFRLANEKLFF
TRBJ2-5	-	-	TRBV13	TGTGCCAGCAGCGTACAGGGTCTGCAGCCGAGGGAGACCCAGTACTTC	CASSVQGLQPRETQYF
TRBJ2-1	-	TRBD2	TRBV3-1/TRBV3-2	TGTGCCAGCAGCCAAGGTCCTAGCGGATTCAATGAGCAGTTCTTC	CASSQGPSGFNEQFF
TRBJ1-3	-	-	TRBV6-5	TGTGCCAGCAGTTACTCGGGGGCTTCTGGAAACACCATATATTTT	CASSYSGASGNTIYF
TRBJ1-2	once	-	TRBV6-2/TRBV6-3	TGTGCCAGCAGTCTCGGGCCCGCCACAGGGGGCTACACCTTC	CASSLGPATGGYTF
TRBJ2-4	-	-	TRBV6-5	TGTGCCAGCACGGGGGTAGCCAAAAACATTCAGTACTTC	CASTGVAKNIQYF
TRBJ2-7	-	-	TRBV2	TGTGCCAGCAGCCTAAGGGGAGGCTCCTCCTACGAGCAGTACTTC	CASSLRGGSSYEQYF
TRBJ2-5	-	TRBD1	TRBV9	TGTGCCAGCAGCGCGGGACAGGGCCACGAGACCCAGTACTTC	CASSAGQGHETQYF
TRBJ2-6	-	TRBD1	TRBV5-4	TGTGCCAGCAGCTTGCCGGGGTTGGGACAGGGGTCCTCTGGGGCCAACGTCCTGACTTTC	CASSLPGLGQGSSGANVLTF
TRBJ2-1	-	TRBD2	TRBV7-8	TGTGCCAGCAGCCGAGGACTAGCGGTCTACAATGAGCAGTTCTTC	CASSRGLAVYNEQFF
TRBJ1-2	-	-	TRBV5-1	TGCGCCAGCAGCTTGGGCCCTGGGGGGATGAACTATGGCTACACCTTC	CASSLGPGGMNYGYTF
TRBJ1-4	-	TRBD1	TRBV27	TGTGCCAGCGCCCCCGGACAGGGCAGGAATGAAAAACTGTTTTTT	CASAPGQGRNEKLFF
TRBJ2-7	-	-	TRBV28	TGTGCCAGCAGTCAGTCCTCGGGGAGTTACGAGCAGTACTTC	CASSQSSGSYEQYF
TRBJ2-7	once	-	TRBV9	TGTGCCAGCAGCGTAGCTCCCAGGGACGAGCAGTACTTC	CASSVAPRDEQYF